In its sample, the clone carrying this T cell receptor (beta chain) was seen once. Profiling relied on immunoSEQ multiplex PCR, and the TCRdb table lists in-frame clones only, not all of them. The sample carries 440,000 or so clones, less than 95% recorded once. Treatment defined: over 15 received Ad26.COV2.S at low or high dose, single or two shots; five or six received placebo; per-sample allocation not given. Material that was analyzed had been drawn on day 63 after the first vaccine or placebo injection. The vaccine antigen was prefusion-stabilized Wuhan SARS-CoV-2 spike. The data derive from a study of Ad26.COV2.S vaccination and SARS-CoV-2 variants. The V end was cut by 5 bases, the J end by 8 bases, with 15 bases between. CDR1 and CDR2 from the germline V gene are SNHLY and FYNNEI. The CDR3 consists of 13 residues.

The sequencing used peripheral blood, collected in a trial of Ad26.COV2.S vaccine versus placebo. The sequence was obtained from a person between 18 and 59 years old who received the Ad26.COV2.S COVID-19 vaccine or a placebo. The chain recombines TRBV2 with TRBJ1-1, with unresolved D. CDR3: CASSWGREREAFF. The CDR3 DNA is TGTGCCAGCAGTTGGGGTCGGGAGAGGGAAGCTTTCTTT.